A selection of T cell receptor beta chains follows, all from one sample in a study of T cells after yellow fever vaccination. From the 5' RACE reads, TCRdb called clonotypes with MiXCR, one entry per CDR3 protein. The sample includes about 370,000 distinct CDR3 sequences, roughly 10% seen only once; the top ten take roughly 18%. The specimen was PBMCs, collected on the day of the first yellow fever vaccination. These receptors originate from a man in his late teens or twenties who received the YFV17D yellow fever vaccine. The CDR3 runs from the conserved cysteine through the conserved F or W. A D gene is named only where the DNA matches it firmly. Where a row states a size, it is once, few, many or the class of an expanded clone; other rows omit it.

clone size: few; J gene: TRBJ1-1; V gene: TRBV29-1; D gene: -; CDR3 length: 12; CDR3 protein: CSVGRGNTEAFF; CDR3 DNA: TGCAGCGTTGGTCGAGGGAACACTGAAGCTTTCTTT
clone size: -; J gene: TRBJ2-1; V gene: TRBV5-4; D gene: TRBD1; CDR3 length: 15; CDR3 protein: CASSETGTGYNEQFF; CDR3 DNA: TGTGCCAGCAGCGAGACCGGGACAGGCTACAATGAGCAGTTCTTC
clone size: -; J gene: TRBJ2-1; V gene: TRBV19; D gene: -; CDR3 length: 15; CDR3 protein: CASSIPGGTYNEQFF; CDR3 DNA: TGTGCCAGTAGTATTCCCGGAGGGACCTACAATGAGCAGTTCTTC
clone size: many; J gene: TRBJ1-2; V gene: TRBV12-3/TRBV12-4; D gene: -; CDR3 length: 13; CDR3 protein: CASSFGEDYGYTF; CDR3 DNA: TGTGCCAGCAGTTTCGGGGAAGACTATGGCTACACCTTC
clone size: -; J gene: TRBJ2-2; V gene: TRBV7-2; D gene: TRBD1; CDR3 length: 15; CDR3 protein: CASSTRDRGTGELFF; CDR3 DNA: TGTGCCAGCAGCACACGGGACAGGGGAACCGGGGAGCTGTTTTTT
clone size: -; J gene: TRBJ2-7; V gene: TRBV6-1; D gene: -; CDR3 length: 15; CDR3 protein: CASSVSLLWDYEQYF; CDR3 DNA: TGTGCCAGCAGCGTCTCGCTCCTGTGGGACTACGAGCAGTACTTC
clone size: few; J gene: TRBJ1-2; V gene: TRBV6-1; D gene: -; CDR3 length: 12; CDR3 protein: CASSEVSGFSTF; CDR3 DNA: TGTGCCAGCAGTGAAGTGTCCGGGTTTTCGACCTTC
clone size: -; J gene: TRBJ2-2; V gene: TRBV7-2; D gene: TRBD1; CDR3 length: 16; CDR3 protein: CASSFVGTGGSGELFF; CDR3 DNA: TGTGCCAGCAGCTTCGTCGGGACAGGGGGTTCCGGGGAGCTGTTTTTT
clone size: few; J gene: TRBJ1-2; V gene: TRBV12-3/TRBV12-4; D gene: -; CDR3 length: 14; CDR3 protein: CASSLGEDNYGYTF; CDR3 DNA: TGTGCCAGCAGTTTAGGTGAAGATAACTATGGCTACACCTTC
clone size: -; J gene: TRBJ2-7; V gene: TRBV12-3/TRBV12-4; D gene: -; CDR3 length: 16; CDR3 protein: CASSLAQGMPYNEQYF; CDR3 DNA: TGTGCCAGCAGTTTAGCCCAGGGGATGCCGTACAATGAGCAGTACTTC
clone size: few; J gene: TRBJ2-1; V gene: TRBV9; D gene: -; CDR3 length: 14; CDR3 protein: CASSVGRTNNEQFF; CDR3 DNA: TGTGCCAGCAGCGTAGGAAGGACAAACAATGAGCAGTTCTTC
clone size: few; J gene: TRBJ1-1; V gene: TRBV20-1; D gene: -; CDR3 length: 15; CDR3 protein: CSARDLTGAGTEAFF; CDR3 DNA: TGCAGTGCTAGAGATCTTACCGGGGCGGGCACTGAAGCTTTCTTT
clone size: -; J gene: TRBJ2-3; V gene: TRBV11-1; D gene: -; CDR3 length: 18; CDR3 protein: CASRESGTRSILTDTQYF; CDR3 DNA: TGTGCCAGCAGAGAGTCCGGGACCCGGTCCATCCTCACAGATACGCAGTATTTT
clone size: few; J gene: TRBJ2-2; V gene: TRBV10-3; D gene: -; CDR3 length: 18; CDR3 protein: CAISEGRQGTSNTGELFF; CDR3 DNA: TGTGCCATCAGTGAAGGCCGGCAGGGGACATCGAACACCGGGGAGCTGTTTTTT
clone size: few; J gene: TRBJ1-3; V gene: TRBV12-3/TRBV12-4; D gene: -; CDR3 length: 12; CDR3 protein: CASSLSGSTIYF; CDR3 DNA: TGTGCCAGCAGTTTATCCGGGTCCACCATATATTTT
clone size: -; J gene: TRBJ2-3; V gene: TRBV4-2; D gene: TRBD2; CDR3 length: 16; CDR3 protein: CASRGAGTSLTDTQYF; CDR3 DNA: TGTGCCAGCCGAGGGGCGGGGACTAGCCTCACAGATACGCAGTATTTT
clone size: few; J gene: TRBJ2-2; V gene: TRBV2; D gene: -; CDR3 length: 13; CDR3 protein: CASRGVNTGELFF; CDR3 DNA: TGTGCCAGCAGGGGTGTAAACACCGGGGAGCTGTTTTTT
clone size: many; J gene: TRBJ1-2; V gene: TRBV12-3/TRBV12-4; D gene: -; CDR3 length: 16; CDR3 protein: CASRKATTGRLYGYTF; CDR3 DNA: TGTGCCAGCAGGAAAGCCACAACGGGACGGCTCTATGGCTACACCTTC
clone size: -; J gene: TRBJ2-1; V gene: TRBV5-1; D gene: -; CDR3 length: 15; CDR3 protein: CASSLGGALYNEQFF; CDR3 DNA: TGCGCCAGCAGCTTGGGGGGGGCCCTCTACAATGAGCAGTTCTTC
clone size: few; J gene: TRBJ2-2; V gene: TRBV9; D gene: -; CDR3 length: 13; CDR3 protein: CASSARTRGELFF; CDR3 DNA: TGTGCCAGCAGCGCCCGGACTCGCGGGGAGCTGTTTTTT
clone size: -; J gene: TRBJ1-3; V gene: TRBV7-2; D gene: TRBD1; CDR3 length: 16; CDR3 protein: CASSLQGASSGNTIYF; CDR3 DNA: TGTGCCAGCAGCCTACAGGGGGCTAGCTCTGGAAACACCATATATTTT
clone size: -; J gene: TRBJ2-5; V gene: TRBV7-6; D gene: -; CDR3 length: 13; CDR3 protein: CASSSARVETQYF; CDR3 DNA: TGTGCCAGCAGCTCCGCCCGGGTGGAGACCCAGTACTTC
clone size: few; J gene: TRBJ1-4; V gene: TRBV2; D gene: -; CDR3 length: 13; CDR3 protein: CASSGGVNEKLFF; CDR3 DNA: TGTGCCAGCAGTGGTGGTGTTAATGAAAAACTGTTTTTT
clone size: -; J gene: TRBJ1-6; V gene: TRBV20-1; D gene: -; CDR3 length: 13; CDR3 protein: CSARMGATSPLHF; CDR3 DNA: TGCAGTGCTAGAATGGGGGCGACCTCACCCCTCCACTTT
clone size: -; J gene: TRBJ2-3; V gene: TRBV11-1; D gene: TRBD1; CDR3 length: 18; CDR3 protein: CASNLASRGPSSTDTQYF; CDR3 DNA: TGTGCCAGCAACTTAGCTAGCAGGGGGCCCTCTAGCACAGATACGCAGTATTTT
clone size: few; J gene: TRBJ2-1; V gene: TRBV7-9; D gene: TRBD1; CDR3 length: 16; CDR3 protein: CASSNSGQGWYNEQFF; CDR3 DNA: TGTGCCAGCAGCAATAGCGGACAGGGTTGGTACAATGAGCAGTTCTTC
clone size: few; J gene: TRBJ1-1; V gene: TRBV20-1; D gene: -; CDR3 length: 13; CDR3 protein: CSAAGTLNTEAFF; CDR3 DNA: TGCAGTGCTGCAGGGACTCTGAACACTGAAGCTTTCTTT
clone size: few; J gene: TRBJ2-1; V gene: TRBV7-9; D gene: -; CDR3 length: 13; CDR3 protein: CASSAGPAYEQFF; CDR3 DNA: TGTGCCAGCAGCGCAGGACCCGCATATGAGCAGTTCTTC
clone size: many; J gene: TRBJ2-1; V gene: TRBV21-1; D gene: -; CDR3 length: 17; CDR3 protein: CASSKVWESCSYNEQFF; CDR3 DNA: TGTGCCAGCAGCAAAGTGTGGGAAAGTTGCTCCTACAATGAGCAGTTCTTC
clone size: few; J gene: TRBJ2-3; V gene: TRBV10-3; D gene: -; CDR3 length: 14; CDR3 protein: CATRGTLITDTQYF; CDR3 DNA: TGTGCCACCCGCGGGACTTTAATCACAGATACGCAGTATTTT
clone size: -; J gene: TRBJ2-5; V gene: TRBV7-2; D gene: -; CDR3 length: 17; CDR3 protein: CASSLAGNRPRQETQYF; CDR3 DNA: TGTGCCAGCAGCTTAGCAGGGAATAGACCCCGCCAAGAGACCCAGTACTTC
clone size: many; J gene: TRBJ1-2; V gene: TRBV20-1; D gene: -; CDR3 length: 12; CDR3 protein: CSAKRGAYGYTF; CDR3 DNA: TGCAGTGCTAAGAGGGGGGCCTATGGCTACACCTTC
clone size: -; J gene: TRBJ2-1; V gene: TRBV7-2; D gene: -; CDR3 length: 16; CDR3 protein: CASSLALGASYNEQFF; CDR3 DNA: TGTGCCAGCAGCTTAGCGCTAGGGGCCTCCTACAATGAGCAGTTCTTC
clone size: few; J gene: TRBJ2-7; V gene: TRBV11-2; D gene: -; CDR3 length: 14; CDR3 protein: CASSFETGPLEQYF; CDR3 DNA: TGTGCCAGCAGCTTTGAGACAGGACCCCTGGAGCAGTACTTC
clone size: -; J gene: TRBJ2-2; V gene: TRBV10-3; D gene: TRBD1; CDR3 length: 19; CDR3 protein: CAISESYGTGVPNTGELFF; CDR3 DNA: TGTGCCATCAGTGAGAGTTACGGGACAGGGGTCCCTAACACCGGGGAGCTGTTTTTT
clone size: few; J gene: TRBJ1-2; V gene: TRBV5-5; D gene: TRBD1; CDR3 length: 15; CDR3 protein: CASSFRQGANYGYTF; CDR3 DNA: TGTGCCAGCAGCTTTCGCCAGGGGGCTAACTATGGCTACACCTTC
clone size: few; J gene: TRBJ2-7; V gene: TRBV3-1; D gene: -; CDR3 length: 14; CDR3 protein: CASSQGGPGDEQYF; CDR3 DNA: TGTGCCAGCAGCCAAGGAGGGCCAGGTGACGAGCAGTACTTC
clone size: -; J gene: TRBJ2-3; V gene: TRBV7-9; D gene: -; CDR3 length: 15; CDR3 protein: CASSLGPRRPDTQYF; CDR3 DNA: TGTGCCAGCAGCTTAGGACCCCGGAGGCCAGATACGCAGTATTTT
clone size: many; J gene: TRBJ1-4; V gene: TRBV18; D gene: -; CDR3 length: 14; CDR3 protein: CASSRRRENEKLFF; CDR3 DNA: TGTGCCAGCTCACGGCGGAGAGAAAATGAAAAACTGTTTTTT
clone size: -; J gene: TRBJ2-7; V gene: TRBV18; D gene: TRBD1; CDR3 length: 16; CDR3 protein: CASSPGPGQGAYEQYF; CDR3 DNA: TGTGCCAGCTCACCAGGACCGGGACAGGGGGCTTACGAGCAGTACTTC
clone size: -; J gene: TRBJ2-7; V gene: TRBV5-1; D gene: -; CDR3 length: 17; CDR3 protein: CASSLAGGPSLYYEQYF; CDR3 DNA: TGCGCCAGCAGCTTGGCCGGGGGTCCCTCCCTTTACTACGAGCAGTACTTC
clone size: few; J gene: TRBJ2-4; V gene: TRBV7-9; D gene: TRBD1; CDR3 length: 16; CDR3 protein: CASSDRDRGLKNIQYF; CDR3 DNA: TGTGCCAGCAGCGACCGGGACAGGGGGCTCAAAAACATTCAGTACTTC
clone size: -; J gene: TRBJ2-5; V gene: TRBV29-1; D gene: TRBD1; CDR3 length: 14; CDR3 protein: CSVEGQGAEETQYF; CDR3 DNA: TGCAGCGTTGAGGGACAGGGGGCGGAAGAGACCCAGTACTTC
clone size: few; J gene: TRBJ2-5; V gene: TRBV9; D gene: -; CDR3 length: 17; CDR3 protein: CASNPRGRGTYEETQYF; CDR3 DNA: TGTGCCAGCAACCCCCGGGGGCGGGGGACATACGAAGAGACCCAGTACTTC
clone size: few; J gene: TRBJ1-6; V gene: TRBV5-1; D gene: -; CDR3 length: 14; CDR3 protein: CASSQDTVLSPLHF; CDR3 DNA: TGCGCCAGCAGCCAAGACACCGTGCTAAGCCCCCTCCACTTT
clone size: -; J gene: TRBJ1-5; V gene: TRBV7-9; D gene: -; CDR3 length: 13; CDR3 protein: CASSTGLNQPQHF; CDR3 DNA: TGTGCCAGCAGCACGGGCCTTAATCAGCCCCAGCATTTT
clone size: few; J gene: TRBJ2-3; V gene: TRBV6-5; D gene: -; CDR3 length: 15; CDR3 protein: CASSYSHPRGNTQYF; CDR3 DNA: TGTGCCAGCAGTTACTCGCACCCTCGGGGCAATACGCAGTATTTT
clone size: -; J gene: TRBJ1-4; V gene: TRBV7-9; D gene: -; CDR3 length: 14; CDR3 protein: CASSLVGKNEKLFF; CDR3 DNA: TGTGCCAGCAGCTTAGTGGGGAAGAATGAAAAACTGTTTTTT
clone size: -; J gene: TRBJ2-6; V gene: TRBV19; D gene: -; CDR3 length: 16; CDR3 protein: CASSIEGRPGANVLTF; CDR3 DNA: TGTGCCAGTAGTATAGAGGGGAGGCCTGGGGCCAACGTCCTGACTTTC
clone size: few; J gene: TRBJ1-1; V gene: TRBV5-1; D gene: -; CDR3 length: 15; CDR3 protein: CASSLAAAGLTEAFF; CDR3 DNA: TGCGCCAGCAGCTTGGCCGCTGCGGGGCTGACTGAAGCTTTCTTT
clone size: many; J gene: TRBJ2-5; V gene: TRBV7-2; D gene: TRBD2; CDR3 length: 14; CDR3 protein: CASSFGGGSETQYF; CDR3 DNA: TGTGCCAGCAGCTTCGGCGGGGGGAGTGAGACCCAGTACTTC
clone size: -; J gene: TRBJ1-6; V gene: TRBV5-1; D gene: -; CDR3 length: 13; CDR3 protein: CASGLTYNSPLHF; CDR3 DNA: TGCGCCAGCGGACTGACTTATAATTCACCCCTCCACTTT
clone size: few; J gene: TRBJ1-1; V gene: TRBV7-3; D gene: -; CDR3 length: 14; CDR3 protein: CASSLNEGGTEAFF; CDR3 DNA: TGTGCCAGCAGCTTAAACGAGGGTGGGACTGAAGCTTTCTTT
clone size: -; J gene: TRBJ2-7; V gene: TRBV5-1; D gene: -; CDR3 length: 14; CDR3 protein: CASSLVSPPLEQYF; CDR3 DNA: TGCGCCAGCAGCTTGGTGTCTCCGCCCCTCGAGCAGTACTTC
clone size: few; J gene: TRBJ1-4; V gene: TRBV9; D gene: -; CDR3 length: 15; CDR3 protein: CASSVGTTTNEKLFF; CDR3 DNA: TGTGCCAGCAGCGTAGGGACAACAACTAATGAAAAACTGTTTTTT
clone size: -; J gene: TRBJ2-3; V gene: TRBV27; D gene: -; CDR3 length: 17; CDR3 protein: CASSLRFRTNIGDTQYF; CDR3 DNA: TGTGCCAGCAGTTTAAGGTTTCGGACAAACATCGGGGATACGCAGTATTTT
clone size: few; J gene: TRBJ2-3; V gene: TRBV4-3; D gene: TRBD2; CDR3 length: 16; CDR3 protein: CASSQDPSGGADTQYF; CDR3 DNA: TGCGCCAGCAGCCAAGATCCTAGCGGGGGGGCCGATACGCAGTATTTT
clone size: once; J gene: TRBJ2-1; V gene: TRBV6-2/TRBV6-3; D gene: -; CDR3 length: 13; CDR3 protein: CASREDSNNEQFF; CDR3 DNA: TGTGCCAGCAGGGAGGACAGCAACAATGAGCAGTTCTTC